This T cell receptor beta chain was sequenced for a study of T cells in Graves' hyperthyroidism and ophthalmopathy. Study context: Blood from the periphery was taken at initial diagnosis, before any treatment.

This CDR3 spans 14 amino acids. Trimming took 2 bases from V and 2 from J, leaving 7 bases between them. Germline V lookup: CDR1 DFQATT, CDR2 SNEGSKA (reference sequence). Each patient was aged 18 to 65 and had newly diagnosed hyperthyroidism of under 2 months' duration. Authors of the study amplified TCR beta CDR3 regions from RNA transcripts. The HTBI primer set drove a first-round RT-PCR of the TCR CDR3. Each CDR3 protein gets one entry after TCRdb re-called the multiplex PCR reads with MiXCR. The table lists fewer than 350,000 distinct CDR3 sequences, approximately 15% of them singletons. The sequenced sample was blood. This chain joins TRBV20-1 and TRBJ1-6, with D perhaps TRBD1 (5 bases). This TCR was sampled from a woman aged 40 to 50 with Graves' hyperthyroidism. CDR3 sequence: CSARQGPYNSPLHF. CDR3 DNA: TGCAGTGCTAGACAGGGCCCCTATAATTCACCCCTCCACTTT.